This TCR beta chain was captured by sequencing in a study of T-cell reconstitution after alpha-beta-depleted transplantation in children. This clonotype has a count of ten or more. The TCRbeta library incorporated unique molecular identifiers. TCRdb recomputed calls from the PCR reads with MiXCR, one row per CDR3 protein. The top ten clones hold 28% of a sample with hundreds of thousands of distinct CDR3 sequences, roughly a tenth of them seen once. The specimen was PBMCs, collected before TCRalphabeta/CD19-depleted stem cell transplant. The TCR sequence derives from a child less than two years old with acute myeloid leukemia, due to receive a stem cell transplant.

CDR3 nucleotides: TGCGCCAGCAGCTTGGCGAGCAACGGACTAGCGGGAGTGGGAGAGACCCAGTACTTC. Translated, it gives CASSLASNGLAGVGETQYF. V usage is TRBV5-1 and J usage is TRBJ2-5; TRBD2 matches at 13 bases. The CDR3 runs 19 residues. Germline-derived CDR1 and CDR2 are SGHRS and YFSETQ. The junction had 12 bases not matched to a gene; V was cut back by 0 bases and J by 4 bases.